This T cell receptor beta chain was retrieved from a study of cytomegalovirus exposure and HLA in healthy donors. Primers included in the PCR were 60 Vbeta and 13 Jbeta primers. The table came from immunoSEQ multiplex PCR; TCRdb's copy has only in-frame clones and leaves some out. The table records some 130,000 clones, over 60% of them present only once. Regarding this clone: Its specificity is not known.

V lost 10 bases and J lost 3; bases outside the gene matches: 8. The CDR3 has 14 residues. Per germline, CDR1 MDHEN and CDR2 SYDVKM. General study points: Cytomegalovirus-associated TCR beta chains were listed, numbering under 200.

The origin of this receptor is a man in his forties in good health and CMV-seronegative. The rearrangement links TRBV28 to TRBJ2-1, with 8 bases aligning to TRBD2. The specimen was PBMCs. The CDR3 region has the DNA TGTGCCACCCTTACGGGACTAGTCTACAATGAGCAGTTCTTC. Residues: CATLTGLVYNEQFF. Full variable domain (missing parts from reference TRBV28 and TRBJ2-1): DVKVTQSSRYLVKRTGEKVFLECVQDMDHENMFWYRQDPGLGLRLIYFSYDVKMKEKGDIPEGYSVSREKKERFSLILESASTNQTSMYLCATLTGLVYNEQFFGPGTRLTVL.